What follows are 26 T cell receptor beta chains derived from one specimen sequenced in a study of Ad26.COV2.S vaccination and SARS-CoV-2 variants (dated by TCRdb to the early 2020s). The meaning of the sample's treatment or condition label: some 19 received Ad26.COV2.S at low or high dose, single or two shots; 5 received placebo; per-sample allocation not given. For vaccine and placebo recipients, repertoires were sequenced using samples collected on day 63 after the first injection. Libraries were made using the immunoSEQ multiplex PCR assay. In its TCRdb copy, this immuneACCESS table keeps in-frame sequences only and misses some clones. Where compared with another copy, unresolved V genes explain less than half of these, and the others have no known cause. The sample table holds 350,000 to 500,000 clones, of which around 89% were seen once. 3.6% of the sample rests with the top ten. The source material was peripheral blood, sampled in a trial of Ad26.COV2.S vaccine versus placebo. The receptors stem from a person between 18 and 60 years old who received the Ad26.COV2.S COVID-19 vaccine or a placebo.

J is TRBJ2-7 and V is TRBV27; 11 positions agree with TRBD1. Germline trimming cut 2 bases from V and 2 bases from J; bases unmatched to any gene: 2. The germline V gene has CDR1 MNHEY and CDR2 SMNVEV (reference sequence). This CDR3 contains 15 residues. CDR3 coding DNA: TGTGCCAGCAGTTTACTGGGACAGGGGGCCTACGAGCAGTACTTC. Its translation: CASSLLGQGAYEQYF.

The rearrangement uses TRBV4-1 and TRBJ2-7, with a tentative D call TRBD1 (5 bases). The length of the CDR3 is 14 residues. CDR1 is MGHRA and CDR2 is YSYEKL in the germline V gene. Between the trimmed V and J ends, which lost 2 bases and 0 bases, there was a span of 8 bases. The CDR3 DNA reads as TGCGCCAGCAGCCAAACAGGTATCTCCTACGAGCAGTACTTC. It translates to CASSQTGISYEQYF.

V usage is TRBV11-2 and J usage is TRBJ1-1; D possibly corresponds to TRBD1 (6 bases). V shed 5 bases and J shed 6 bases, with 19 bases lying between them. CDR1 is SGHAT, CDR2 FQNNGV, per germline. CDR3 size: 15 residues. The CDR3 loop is CASSTVRGQRAEAFF. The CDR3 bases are TGTGCCAGCAGCACCGTCAGGGGCCAGCGGGCTGAAGCTTTCTTT.

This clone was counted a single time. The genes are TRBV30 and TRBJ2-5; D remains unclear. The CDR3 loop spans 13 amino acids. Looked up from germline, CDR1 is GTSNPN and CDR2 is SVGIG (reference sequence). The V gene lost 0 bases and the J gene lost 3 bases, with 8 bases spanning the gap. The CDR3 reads CAWSVGRKETQYF. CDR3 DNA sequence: TGTGCCTGGAGTGTTGGCAGAAAAGAGACCCAGTACTTC.

CDR3 DNA: TGCGCCAGCAGAACCGGGACAGGGGTTAACACCATATATTTT. Its protein is CASRTGTGVNTIYF. The gene calls are TRBV5-1 and TRBJ1-3, with 10 positions matching TRBD1. CDR1 is SGHRS and CDR2 is YFSETQ in the germline V gene. V trimming: 5 bases; J trimming: 7 bases; junction bases outside the gene matches: 6. The CDR3 consists of 14 residues.

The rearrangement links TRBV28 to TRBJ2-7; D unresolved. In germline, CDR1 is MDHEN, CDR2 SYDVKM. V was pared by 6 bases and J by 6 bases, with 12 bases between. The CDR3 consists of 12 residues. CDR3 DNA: TGTGCCAGCAGCCCAGTACCCCTCGAGCAGTACTTC. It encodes CASSPVPLEQYF.

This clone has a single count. This CDR3 reads CASSFQVAGGDEQFF. The CDR3 DNA follows: TGTGCCAGCAGCTTTCAGGTAGCGGGGGGCGATGAGCAGTTCTTC. This chain uses TRBV7-2 with TRBJ2-1; 10 bases align to TRBD2. V lost 3 bases and J lost 8; bases outside the gene matches: 7. Germline values: CDR1 SGHTA, CDR2 FQGNSA. The CDR3 extends over 15 amino acids. The full variable domain, completed using reference TRBV7-2 and TRBJ2-1, is GAGVSQSPSNKVTEKGKDVELRCDPISGHTALYWYRQSLGQGLEFLIYFQGNSAPDKSGLPSDRFSAERTGGSVSTLTIQRTQQEDSAVYLCASSFQVAGGDEQFFGPGTRLTVL.

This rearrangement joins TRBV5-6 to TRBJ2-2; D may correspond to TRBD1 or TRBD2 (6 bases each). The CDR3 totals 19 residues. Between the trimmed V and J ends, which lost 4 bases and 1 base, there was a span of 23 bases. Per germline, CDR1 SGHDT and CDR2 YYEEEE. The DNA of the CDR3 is TGTGCCAGCAGCGCCGCGCTCTACATCAGGGGAGGGAACACCGGGGAGCTGTTTTTT. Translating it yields CASSAALYIRGGNTGELFF.

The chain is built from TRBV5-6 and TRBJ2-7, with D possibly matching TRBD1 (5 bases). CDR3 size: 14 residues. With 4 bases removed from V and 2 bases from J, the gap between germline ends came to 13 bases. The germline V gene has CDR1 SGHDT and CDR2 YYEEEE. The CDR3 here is CASSPVGATYEQYF. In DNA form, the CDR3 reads TGTGCCAGCAGCCCGGTAGGGGCCACCTACGAGCAGTACTTC.

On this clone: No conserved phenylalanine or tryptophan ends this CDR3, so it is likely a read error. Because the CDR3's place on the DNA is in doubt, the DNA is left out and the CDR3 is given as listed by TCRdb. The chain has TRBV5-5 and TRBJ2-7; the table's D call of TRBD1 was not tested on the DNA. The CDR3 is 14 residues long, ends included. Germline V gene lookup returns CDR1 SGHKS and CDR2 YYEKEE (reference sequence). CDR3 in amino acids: CASSLAGTGGPYRL.

This CDR3 reads CASSVGRDGANVLTF. In DNA form, the CDR3 reads TGTGCCAGCAGCGTGGGGCGAGATGGGGCCAACGTCCTGACTTTC. V gene TRBV5-6 combines with J gene TRBJ2-6; a weak D match, TRBD1 (5 bases). The CDR3 has 15 residues. The V and J ends lost 4 bases and 3 bases respectively, with 11 bases between them. Germline CDR1 SGHDT, CDR2 YYEEEE.

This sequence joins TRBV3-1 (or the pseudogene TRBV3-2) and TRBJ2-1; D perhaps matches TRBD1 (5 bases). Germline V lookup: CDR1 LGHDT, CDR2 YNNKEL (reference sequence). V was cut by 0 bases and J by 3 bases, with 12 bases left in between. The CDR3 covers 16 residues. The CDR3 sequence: CASSQERGASYNEQFF. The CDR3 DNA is TGTGCCAGCAGCCAAGAAAGGGGCGCTAGCTACAATGAGCAGTTCTTC.

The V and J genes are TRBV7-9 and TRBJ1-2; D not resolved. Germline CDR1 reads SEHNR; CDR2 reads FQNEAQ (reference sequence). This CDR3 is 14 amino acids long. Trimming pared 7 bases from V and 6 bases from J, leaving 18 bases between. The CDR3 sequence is CASNLKTYKDGYTF. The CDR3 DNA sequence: TGTGCCAGCAACCTTAAAACTTATAAGGATGGCTACACCTTC.

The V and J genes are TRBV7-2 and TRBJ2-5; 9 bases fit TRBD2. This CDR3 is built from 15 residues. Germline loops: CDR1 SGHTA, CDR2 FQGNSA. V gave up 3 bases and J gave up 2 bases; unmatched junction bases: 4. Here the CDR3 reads CASSFAGGFQETQYF. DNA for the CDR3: TGTGCCAGCAGCTTTGCGGGGGGGTTTCAAGAGACCCAGTACTTC. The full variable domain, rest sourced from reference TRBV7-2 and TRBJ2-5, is GAGVSQSPSNKVTEKGKDVELRCDPISGHTALYWYRQSLGQGLEFLIYFQGNSAPDKSGLPSDRFSAERTGGSVSTLTIQRTQQEDSAVYLCASSFAGGFQETQYFGPGTRLLVL.

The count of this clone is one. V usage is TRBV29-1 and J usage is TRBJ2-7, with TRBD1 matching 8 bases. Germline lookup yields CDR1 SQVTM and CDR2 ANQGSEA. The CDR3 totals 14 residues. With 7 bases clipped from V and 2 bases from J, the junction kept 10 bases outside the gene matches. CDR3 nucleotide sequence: TGCAGCGCAACTAGGGGACAGGAAACCTACGAGCAGTACTTC. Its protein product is CSATRGQETYEQYF.

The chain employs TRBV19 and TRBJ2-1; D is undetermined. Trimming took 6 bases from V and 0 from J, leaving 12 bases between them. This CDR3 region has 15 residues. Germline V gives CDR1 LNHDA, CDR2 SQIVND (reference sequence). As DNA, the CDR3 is TGTGCCAGTAGCCCCGGGCCAAACTCCTACAATGAGCAGTTCTTC. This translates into CASSPGPNSYNEQFF. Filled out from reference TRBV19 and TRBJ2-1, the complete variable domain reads DGGITQSPKYLFRKEGQNVTLSCEQNLNHDAMYWYRQDPGQGLRLIYYSQIVNDFQKGDIAEGYSVSREKKESFPLTVTSAQKNPTAFYLCASSPGPNSYNEQFFGPGTRLTVL.

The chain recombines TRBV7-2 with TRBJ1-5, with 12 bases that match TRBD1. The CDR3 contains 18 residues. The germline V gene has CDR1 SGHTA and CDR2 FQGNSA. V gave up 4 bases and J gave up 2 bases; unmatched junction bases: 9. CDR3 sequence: CASSSGTGGLFGNQPQHF. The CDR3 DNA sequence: TGTGCCAGCAGCTCCGGGACAGGGGGCCTGTTTGGCAATCAGCCCCAGCATTTT.

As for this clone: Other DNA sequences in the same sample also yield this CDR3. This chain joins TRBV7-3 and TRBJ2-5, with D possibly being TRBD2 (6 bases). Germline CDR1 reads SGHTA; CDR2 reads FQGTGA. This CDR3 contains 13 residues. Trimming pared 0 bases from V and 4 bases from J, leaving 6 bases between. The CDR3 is CASSLTGGETQYF. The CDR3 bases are TGTGCCAGCAGCTTAACCGGGGGAGAGACCCAGTACTTC.

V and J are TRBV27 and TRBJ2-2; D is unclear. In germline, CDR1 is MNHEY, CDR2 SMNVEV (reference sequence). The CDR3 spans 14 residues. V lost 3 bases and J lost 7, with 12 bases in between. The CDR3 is CASSFGLSLGELFF. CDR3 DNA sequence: TGTGCCAGCAGTTTCGGGCTGTCCCTCGGGGAGCTGTTTTTT.

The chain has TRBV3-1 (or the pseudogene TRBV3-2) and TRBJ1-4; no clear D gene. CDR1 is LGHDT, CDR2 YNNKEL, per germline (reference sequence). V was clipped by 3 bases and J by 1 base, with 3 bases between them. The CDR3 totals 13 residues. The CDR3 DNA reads TGTGCCAGCAGCCACCTAACTAATGAAAAACTGTTTTTT. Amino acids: CASSHLTNEKLFF.

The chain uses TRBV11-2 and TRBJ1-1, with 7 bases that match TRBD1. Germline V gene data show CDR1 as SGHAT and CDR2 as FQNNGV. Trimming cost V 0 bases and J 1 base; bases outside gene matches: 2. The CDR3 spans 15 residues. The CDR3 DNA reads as TGTGCCAGCAGCTTAGAACCAGGGGGGAACACTGAAGCTTTCTTT. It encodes CASSLEPGGNTEAFF.

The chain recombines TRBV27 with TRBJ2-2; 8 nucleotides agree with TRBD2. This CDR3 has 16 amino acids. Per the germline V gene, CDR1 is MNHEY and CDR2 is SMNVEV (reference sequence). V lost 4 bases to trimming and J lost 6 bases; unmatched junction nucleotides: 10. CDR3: CASSSRAGESPGELFF. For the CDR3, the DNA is TGTGCCAGCAGTTCTCGAGCGGGGGAATCCCCCGGGGAGCTGTTTTTT.

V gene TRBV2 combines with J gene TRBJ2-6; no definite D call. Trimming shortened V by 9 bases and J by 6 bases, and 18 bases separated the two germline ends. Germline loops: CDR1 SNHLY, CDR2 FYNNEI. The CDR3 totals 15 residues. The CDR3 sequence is CASARVSGKANVLTF. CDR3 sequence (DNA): TGTGCCAGTGCGCGCGTTAGTGGGAAGGCCAACGTCCTGACTTTC.

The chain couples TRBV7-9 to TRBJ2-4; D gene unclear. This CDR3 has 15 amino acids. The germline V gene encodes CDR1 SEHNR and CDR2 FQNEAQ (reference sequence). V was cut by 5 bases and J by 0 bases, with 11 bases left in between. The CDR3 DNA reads TGTGCCAGCAGCAAGACGTCACTAGCCAAAAACATTCAGTACTTC. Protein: CASSKTSLAKNIQYF.

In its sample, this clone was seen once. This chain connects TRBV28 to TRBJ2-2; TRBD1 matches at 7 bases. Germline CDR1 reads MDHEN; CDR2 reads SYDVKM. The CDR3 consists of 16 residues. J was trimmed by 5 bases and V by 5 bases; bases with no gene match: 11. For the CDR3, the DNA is TGTGCCAGCAGTCGGCGGGTTGCAGGGGGTACCGGGGAGCTGTTTTTT. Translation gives CASSRRVAGGTGELFF.

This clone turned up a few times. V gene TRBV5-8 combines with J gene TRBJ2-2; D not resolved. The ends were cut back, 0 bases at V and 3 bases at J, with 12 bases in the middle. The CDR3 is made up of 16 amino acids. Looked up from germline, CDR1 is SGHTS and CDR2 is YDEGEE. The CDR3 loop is CASSLVALPDTGELFF. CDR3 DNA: TGTGCCAGCAGCTTGGTGGCCCTTCCGGACACCGGGGAGCTGTTTTTT.